The 25 T cell receptor beta chains in this list originate from one sample, sequenced in a study of CD8+CD57+ T cells in acquired aplastic anemia. The use of genomic DNA as template underpinned the TCR beta VDJ and CDR3 profiling. TCRdb ran MiXCR on the reads and lists one entry per CDR3 protein. Of some 120,000 distinct CDR3 sequences listed, 40% to 60% are singletons. The sequenced sample was sorted CD4+, CD8+, or CD8+CD57+ T cells (not recorded which) from PBMCs. These TCRs come from a human donor in good health, serving as a control.

This clonotype was observed many times. In nucleotides, the CDR3 is TGTGCCAGCAGGACAGGGGTGAGCACAGATACGCAGTATTTT. Translating gives CASRTGVSTDTQYF. The V and J genes are TRBV12-3 or TRBV12-4 and TRBJ2-3; 8 positions match TRBD1. V was clipped by 6 bases and J by 0 bases; unmatched bases: 2. This CDR3 has 14 residues.

The chain employs TRBV24-1 and TRBJ1-3, with D perhaps TRBD1 (5 bases). Trimming cost V 4 bases and J 0 bases, with 9 bases left between them. The CDR3 is made up of 15 amino acids. The V gene's germline CDR1 is KGHDR and CDR2 SFDVKD. In nucleotides, the CDR3 is TGTGCCACCAGTGACCCTGACAGCTCTGGAAACACCATATATTTT. It codes for CATSDPDSSGNTIYF.

This clonotype was seen many times. The chain combines TRBV2 with TRBJ2-7; 10 bases are shared with TRBD2. The CDR3 totals 16 residues. The trim removed 4 bases at V and 2 bases at J, leaving 8 bases unmatched. The germline CDR1 and CDR2 sequences are SNHLY and FYNNEI. The CDR3 loop is CASSVWTSGPTYEQYF. Here the CDR3 DNA reads TGTGCCAGCAGTGTCTGGACTAGCGGACCAACCTACGAGCAGTACTTC.

This chain joins TRBV10-1 and TRBJ2-1; 7 nucleotides agree with TRBD2. Germline CDR1 WNHNN, CDR2 SYGVQD (reference sequence). Losses at the gene ends were 4 bases for V and 5 bases for J; bases not matched to a gene: 8. CDR3 size: 15 residues. The CDR3 here is CASSALSGLNNEQFF. The CDR3 DNA reads TGCGCCAGCAGTGCCCTCTCGGGACTAAACAATGAGCAGTTCTTC.

V and J are TRBV11-2 and TRBJ1-3; 10 nucleotides agree with TRBD1. The CDR3 length is 19 residues. With 5 bases clipped from V and 0 bases from J, the junction kept 13 bases outside the gene matches. Germline loops: CDR1 SGHAT, CDR2 FQNNGV. The CDR3 coding sequence is TGTGCCAGCAGCCCGAAGACAGGGGGCAGTTCAAGCTCTGGAAACACCATATATTTT. As protein: CASSPKTGGSSSSGNTIYF.

In this sample, this clonotype turned up many times. The rearrangement joins TRBV19 to TRBJ2-7, with D perhaps TRBD1 (5 bases). The V end was cut by 5 bases, the J end by 0 bases, with 11 bases between. This CDR3 comprises 14 residues. Germline loops: CDR1 LNHDA, CDR2 SQIVND (reference sequence). The CDR3 is CASSAQTASYEQYF. The CDR3 DNA reads TGTGCCAGTAGTGCTCAGACAGCCTCCTACGAGCAGTACTTC.

This chain joins TRBV27 and TRBJ1-3; D unclear. Trimming pared 5 bases from V and 0 bases from J, leaving 14 bases between. This CDR3 spans 16 amino acids. Germline V CDR1 and CDR2: MNHEY, SMNVEV (reference sequence). In DNA form, the CDR3 reads TGTGCCAGCAGTCGGCTGCACCATCACTCTGGAAACACCATATATTTT. As protein: CASSRLHHHSGNTIYF.

Turning to this clonotype: One junction end disagrees with the germline gene, perhaps due to a read error. This chain connects TRBV19 to TRBJ1-5; no definite D call. Germline CDR1 LNHDA, CDR2 SQIVND (reference sequence). CDR3 length equals 14 residues. CDR3 residues: CASRVETQVQPQRF. DNA of the CDR3: TGTGCCAGTAGAGTAGAGACACAAGTCCAACCCCAGCGTTTT.

This clonotype appeared many times. The chain recombines TRBV12-3 or TRBV12-4 with TRBJ2-1; D unresolved. The ends were cut back, 0 bases at V and 0 bases at J, with 15 bases in the middle. CDR3 length equals 18 residues. For the CDR3, the DNA is TGTGCCAGCAGTTTAGCGAGAGCACTATTCAGCTCCTACAATGAGCAGTTCTTC. Its protein is CASSLARALFSSYNEQFF.

The chain is built from TRBV7-9 and TRBJ1-1, with a tentative D call TRBD1 (6 bases). V was trimmed by 3 bases and J by 0 bases, leaving 11 bases between them. CDR1 and CDR2 from the germline V gene are SEHNR and FQNEAQ (reference sequence). CDR3 length equals 15 residues. The CDR3 sequence is CASSFYGQMNTEAFF. The DNA for the CDR3 is TGTGCCAGCAGCTTCTACGGACAGATGAACACTGAAGCTTTCTTT.

The CDR3 reads CSVGSSGSSYEQYF. The DNA for the CDR3 is TGCAGCGTTGGTTCTAGCGGGTCCTCCTACGAGCAGTACTTC. The chain is built from TRBV29-1 and TRBJ2-7, with 8 bases lining up with TRBD2. Germline V gene lookup returns CDR1 SQVTM and CDR2 ANQGSEA. The CDR3 is 14 residues long. The ends lost 4 bases at V and 0 bases at J; junction bases unmatched: 5.

Many counts were recorded for this clonotype. The genes are TRBV18 and TRBJ1-6; D is uncertain. Trimming cost V 1 base and J 8 bases, with 6 bases left between them. The length of the CDR3 is 13 residues. Germline CDR1 and CDR2: KGHSH and LQKENI. CDR3 in DNA: TGTGCCAGCTCACCACAGAAGGATTCACCCCTCCACTTT. It translates to CASSPQKDSPLHF.

Turning to this clonotype: A read error may account for a junction end that differs from germline. V usage is TRBV2 and J usage is TRBJ2-7; 7 positions match TRBD2. The CDR3 consists of 14 residues. The germline CDR1 and CDR2 sequences are SNHLY and FYNNEI. The CDR3 here is CATHPVVGDYGQYF. The CDR3 DNA follows: TGTGCCACCCATCCGGTGGTAGGGGACTACGGGCAGTACTTC.

The chain recombines TRBV10-3 with TRBJ1-1; D may be TRBD1 (6 bases). The CDR3 is 11 amino acids. In germline, CDR1 is ENHRY, CDR2 SYGVKD. The V end lost 3 bases, the J end lost 10 bases, and 9 bases lay between the germline ends. The CDR3 sequence: CAISETGIAFF. The CDR3 nucleotides are TGTGCCATCAGTGAAACAGGGATAGCTTTCTTT.

This chain joins TRBV29-1 and TRBJ2-7; 8 bases are shared with TRBD1. CDR3 length: 14 amino acids. Per the germline V gene, CDR1 is SQVTM and CDR2 is ANQGSEA. V lost 6 bases to trimming and J lost 4 bases; unmatched junction nucleotides: 11. CDR3 in amino acids: CSVKRPGQEYEQYF. Here the CDR3 DNA reads TGCAGCGTGAAAAGACCGGGACAGGAGTACGAGCAGTACTTC.

As regards this clonotype: The germline gene is not matched at one end of the junction; a read error may be the cause. The genes are TRBV11-3 and TRBJ2-2; maybe TRBD1 (6 bases). There are 18 residues in the CDR3. The germline CDR1 and CDR2 sequences are SGHNT and YENEEA. CDR3 residues: CASSPQRTAFLNTGEPFF. The CDR3 bases are TGTGCCAGCAGCCCTCAACGGACAGCCTTCTTGAACACCGGGGAGCCGTTTTTT.

J is TRBJ2-1 and V is TRBV6-1; 10 bases map to TRBD2. The CDR3 extends over 15 amino acids. The germline V gene encodes CDR1 MNHNS and CDR2 SASEGT. The junction had 8 bases not matched to a gene; V was cut back by 2 bases and J by 10 bases. This CDR3 reads CASSERLAGAYEQFF. CDR3 sequence (DNA): TGTGCCAGCAGTGAACGGCTAGCGGGAGCTTACGAGCAGTTCTTC.

As for this clonotype: A read error is possible here, since a much larger clone lies one base away. This chain links TRBV6-1 with TRBJ1-2, with TRBD1 identical over 9 bases. The CDR3 contains 15 residues. Germline V gene data show CDR1 as MNHNS and CDR2 as SASEGT. Trimming cost V 6 bases and J 3 bases; bases outside gene matches: 8. This CDR3 is CASSSSGQGDYGYTF. DNA of the CDR3: TGTGCCAGCAGCTCATCGGGACAGGGTGACTATGGCTACACCTTC.

V is TRBV7-2 and J is TRBJ2-7, with 7 bases fitting TRBD1. V lost 0 bases to trimming and J lost 3 bases; unmatched junction nucleotides: 2. The CDR3 consists of 14 residues. The V gene's germline CDR1 is SGHTA and CDR2 FQGNSA. This CDR3 is CASSLATGFYEQYF. CDR3 nucleotide sequence: TGTGCCAGCAGCTTAGCGACAGGGTTCTACGAGCAGTACTTC.

This clonotype showed up many times. The chain uses TRBV29-1 and TRBJ1-2; 9 bases are shared with TRBD1. J was trimmed by 7 bases and V by 4 bases; bases with no gene match: 16. Per the germline V gene, CDR1 is SQVTM and CDR2 is ANQGSEA. This CDR3 has 16 residues. DNA for the CDR3: TGCAGCGTTGCCAAACGAGGGACAGGGAAGGAGAGTGGCTACACCTTC. This encodes CSVAKRGTGKESGYTF.

V is TRBV4-2 and J is TRBJ2-1; 7 bases line up with TRBD2. V trimming: 6 bases; J trimming: 5 bases; junction bases outside the gene matches: 10. This CDR3 has 15 residues. Germline V gene sequence: CDR1 LGHNA, CDR2 YNFKEQ. CDR3: CASSLRLAADNEQFF. CDR3 sequence (DNA): TGTGCCAGCAGTCTTCGGCTAGCGGCCGACAATGAGCAGTTCTTC.

This clonotype was found many times. The rearrangement joins TRBV20-1 to TRBJ2-3; the match to TRBD2 covers 8 bases. Germline V gene sequence: CDR1 DFQATT, CDR2 SNEGSKA (reference sequence). This CDR3 is built from 15 residues. After removal of 2 bases from V and 3 bases from J, the junction contained 7 bases not matched to a gene. CDR3 sequence reads: CSARLGGGTTDTQYF. CDR3 in DNA: TGCAGTGCTAGACTCGGCGGGGGGACGACAGATACGCAGTATTTT.

Points on this clonotype: One junction end does not reproduce the germline sequence, and a read error may be involved. This chain links TRBV7-9 with TRBJ1-2; D perhaps matches TRBD1 (6 bases). CDR3 length equals 14 residues. The germline gives CDR1 SEHNR, CDR2 FQNEAQ (reference sequence). In DNA, the CDR3 is TGCGCCAGCAGTGAGTCGTTAACAGGGCACGGCTACACCTTC. This translates into CASSESLTGHGYTF.

This clonotype was observed a handful of times. The chain couples TRBV7-9 to TRBJ2-1; D remains ambiguous. This CDR3 comprises 12 residues. Germline V CDR1 and CDR2: SEHNR, FQNEAQ (reference sequence). With 5 bases removed from V and 8 bases from J, the gap between germline ends came to 10 bases. The chain's CDR3 is CASSPTSHEQFF. The DNA for the CDR3 is TGTGCCAGCAGCCCTACGAGTCATGAGCAGTTCTTC. Filled out from reference TRBV7-9 and TRBJ2-1, the complete variable domain reads DTGVSQNPRHKITKRGQNVTFRCDPISEHNRLYWYRQTLGQGPEFLTYFQNEAQLEKSRLLSDRFSAERPKGSFSTLEIQRTEQGDSAMYLCASSPTSHEQFFGPGTRLTVL.

As concerns this clonotype: With a much larger clone just one base away, this may be a read error. V gene TRBV12-5 combines with J gene TRBJ2-5, with D maybe TRBD2 (7 bases). The DNA end is more similar to TRBJ2-1, so the J call may be wrong. This CDR3 has 15 amino acids. Germline assignment: CDR1 LGHNT and CDR2 FRNRAP. The CDR3 nucleotides read TGTGCTAGTGGTCGGGGGGCCCGGGGCAACGATGAGCAGTTCTTC. Translated, it gives CASGRGARGNDEQFF.